The clone carrying this TCR beta chain turned up a few times. Its cognate antigen is unknown. CDR3 length: 15 amino acids. Per germline, CDR1 SEHNR and CDR2 FQNEAQ (reference sequence). The ends were cut back, 5 bases at V and 0 bases at J, with 11 bases in the middle. The method was immunoSEQ multiplex PCR; TCRdb's version includes in-frame clones alone and lacks a portion of them. Here the sample spans around 32,000 clones, roughly 80% being singletons. This specimen belongs to a study of T cells in narcolepsy. Findings of the study overall: In some patient and control memory CD4+ samples, autoreactive clones were absent.

Sequencing was performed on CD45RA- memory CD4+ T cells from PBMCs. The TCR sequence derives from a human donor with narcolepsy. This chain joins TRBV7-9 and TRBJ2-1, with D uncertain. The DNA for the CDR3 is TGTGCCAGCAGCGACGGAGCTAGCTCCTACAATGAGCAGTTCTTC. It codes for CASSDGASSYNEQFF.